Each of the 14 T cell receptor beta chains below was sequenced from the same sample in a study of cytomegalovirus exposure and HLA in healthy donors (dated by TCRdb to 2016 to 2017). Libraries were constructed by the immunoSEQ multiplex PCR assay. The multiplex PCR relied on a mix of 60 forward primers for TCR Vbeta segments and 13 reverse primers for TCR Jbeta segments. Imported from immuneACCESS, the table was reduced by TCRdb to in-frame sequences with V and J called. These copies leave out some clones; in studies compared against another copy, an unresolved V gene accounts for under half, and the cause of the remainder is not known. This sample holds about 190,000 clones; almost 80% were observed only once. The ten most abundant clones make up around 1.6% of the sample. The specimen sequenced was PBMCs. These receptors came from a woman between 18 and 30 years old in good health and CMV-seronegative.

The chain couples TRBV28 to TRBJ2-1; 7 bases agree with TRBD1. The CDR3 covers 15 residues. J lost 5 bases, V lost 5 bases, and 9 bases had no gene match. CDR1 and CDR2 from the germline V gene are MDHEN and SYDVKM. DNA for the CDR3: TGTGCCAGCAGTCCGCCACAGGGGCATAACAATGAGCAGTTCTTC. This gives the protein CASSPPQGHNNEQFF.

This clone was seen just once. J is TRBJ2-7 and V is TRBV6-5, with 7 bases fitting TRBD1. The CDR3 contains 14 residues. Germline-derived CDR1 and CDR2 are MNHEY and SVGAGI. Trimming removed 7 bases from V and 3 bases from J; junction bases left unmatched: 9. The CDR3, as DNA: TGTGCCAGCAAATTTGGGACAGACATCTACGAGCAGTACTTC. Residues: CASKFGTDIYEQYF.

The rearrangement links TRBV5-4 to TRBJ2-3; tentatively, D is TRBD1 (6 bases). This CDR3 is built from 16 residues. Per germline, CDR1 SGHNT and CDR2 YYREEE (reference sequence). The V end was cut by 0 bases, the J end by 3 bases, with 14 bases between. The CDR3 DNA reads TGTGCCAGCAGCTTGGATGGCAGGGGTACGACAGATACGCAGTATTTT. This codes for CASSLDGRGTTDTQYF.

The chain uses TRBV19 and TRBJ2-7; the match to TRBD1 covers 10 bases. The junction had 6 bases not matched to a gene; V was cut back by 2 bases and J by 5 bases. The CDR3 consists of 15 residues. Germline V gives CDR1 LNHDA, CDR2 SQIVND (reference sequence). DNA for the CDR3: TGTGCCAGTAGTATAATGGGACAGGGGATCGACGAGCAGTACTTC. This translates into CASSIMGQGIDEQYF. Together with reference TRBV19 and TRBJ2-7, the CDR3 gives the full variable domain: DGGITQSPKYLFRKEGQNVTLSCEQNLNHDAMYWYRQDPGQGLRLIYYSQIVNDFQKGDIAEGYSVSREKKESFPLTVTSAQKNPTAFYLCASSIMGQGIDEQYFGPGTRLTVT.

The chain joins TRBV29-1 to TRBJ2-1; D may be TRBD1 (6 bases). Looked up from germline, CDR1 is SQVTM and CDR2 is ANQGSEA. The V end lost 6 bases, the J end lost 9 bases, and 12 bases lay between the germline ends. This CDR3 contains 11 residues. CDR3 in amino acids: CSVLQGIEQFF. CDR3 coding DNA: TGCAGCGTGTTACAGGGTATTGAGCAGTTCTTC.

The chain uses TRBV5-1 and TRBJ1-2; 9 bases agree with TRBD1. Germline V gene data show CDR1 as SGHRS and CDR2 as YFSETQ. The CDR3 covers 15 residues. V trimming: 4 bases; J trimming: 2 bases; junction bases outside the gene matches: 6. The CDR3 region is CASSTDRGGNYGYTF. In DNA form, the CDR3 reads TGCGCCAGCAGCACCGACAGGGGGGGGAACTATGGCTACACCTTC. The complete variable domain, with remaining parts taken from reference TRBV5-1 and TRBJ1-2, reads KAGVTQTPRYLIKTRGQQVTLSCSPISGHRSVSWYQQTPGQGLQFLFEYFSETQRNKGNFPGRFSGRQFSNSRSEMNVSTLELGDSALYLCASSTDRGGNYGYTFGSGTRLTVV.

The DNA of the CDR3 is TGCAGCGTGGTTCAGGAGGACTACGAGCAGTACTTC. Translation: CSVVQEDYEQYF. V usage is TRBV29-1 and J usage is TRBJ2-7; maybe TRBD2 (5 bases). V was pared by 6 bases and J by 3 bases, with 12 bases between. The length of the CDR3 is 12 residues. CDR1 is SQVTM and CDR2 is ANQGSEA in the germline V gene.

This clone was picked up a small number of times. The chain has TRBV19 and TRBJ2-2, with D possibly matching TRBD2 (5 bases). The CDR3 contains 15 residues. Germline V gives CDR1 LNHDA, CDR2 SQIVND (reference sequence). V shed 5 bases and J shed 6 bases, with 16 bases lying between them. The CDR3 here is CASSQDWLGAGELFF. CDR3 bases: TGTGCCAGTAGTCAGGACTGGCTGGGTGCCGGGGAGCTGTTTTTT. Full variable domain (missing parts from reference TRBV19 and TRBJ2-2): DGGITQSPKYLFRKEGQNVTLSCEQNLNHDAMYWYRQDPGQGLRLIYYSQIVNDFQKGDIAEGYSVSREKKESFPLTVTSAQKNPTAFYLCASSQDWLGAGELFFGEGSRLTVL.

The rearrangement uses TRBV15 and TRBJ1-2; 7 bases match TRBD1. V shed 0 bases and J 4 bases; nucleotides not matched to a gene: 14. The CDR3 has 18 amino acids. Germline V lookup: CDR1 LNHNV, CDR2 YYDKDF (reference sequence). The CDR3 DNA reads TGTGCCACCAGCAGAGATCTAGTGACAGGGTCCTTATTCTATGGCTACACCTTC. Its translation is CATSRDLVTGSLFYGYTF.

The chain has TRBV19 and TRBJ2-7, with 9 nucleotides matching TRBD1. With 6 bases clipped from V and 7 bases from J, the junction kept 16 bases outside the gene matches. There are 16 residues in the CDR3. Germline CDR1 reads LNHDA; CDR2 reads SQIVND (reference sequence). The CDR3 sequence is CASSTGQGRTRWEQYF. CDR3 coding DNA: TGTGCCAGTAGCACGGGACAGGGACGGACGCGGTGGGAGCAGTACTTC.

The V and J genes are TRBV6-5 and TRBJ1-4; a possible D gene is TRBD1 (5 bases). This CDR3 spans 13 amino acids. V dropped 6 bases and J dropped 8 bases, with 13 bases sitting between them. Germline-derived CDR1 and CDR2 are MNHEY and SVGAGI. For the CDR3, the DNA is TGTGCCAGCAGCGAAACAGGTTTCGAAAAACTGTTTTTT. Amino acids: CASSETGFEKLFF.

This clone appeared a few times. DNA for the CDR3: TGTGCCAGCAGCTGGGCAGCGGGGGGCACAGATACGCAGTATTTT. It encodes CASSWAAGGTDTQYF. The genes are TRBV5-4 and TRBJ2-3; 8 bases are shared with TRBD2. J lost 1 base, V lost 3 bases, and 4 bases had no gene match. The CDR3 is 15 amino acids. The V gene's germline CDR1 is SGHNT and CDR2 YYREEE (reference sequence).

This clone was detected only once. This chain uses TRBV30 with TRBJ2-7; 8 positions agree with TRBD2. Germline V gene data show CDR1 as GTSNPN and CDR2 as SVGIG (reference sequence). The CDR3 runs to 13 residues. The junction had 5 bases not matched to a gene; V was cut back by 4 bases and J by 3 bases. CDR3 DNA sequence: TGTGCCTGGAATAGCGGGACGAACTACGAGCAGTACTTC. Residues: CAWNSGTNYEQYF.

This chain links TRBV28 with TRBJ2-1; perhaps TRBD2 as D (5 bases). V was clipped by 6 bases and J by 0 bases, with 15 bases between them. In germline, CDR1 is MDHEN, CDR2 SYDVKM. The CDR3 consists of 16 residues. The CDR3 sequence: CASSSPFGSSYNEQFF. DNA of the CDR3: TGTGCCAGCAGCTCCCCGTTTGGGAGCTCCTACAATGAGCAGTTCTTC.